A single sample gave rise to the 32 T cell receptor beta chains below, sequenced in a study of metastatic and nonmetastatic thyroid tumors. TCRdb re-analyzed the PCR reads through MiXCR. The sample has roughly 36,000 clones; roughly 25% are singletons. Before thyroid surgery, none of the patients had received any treatment. Sequencing was carried out using blood. The source of these receptors is a female donor with papillary thyroid cancer or a benign thyroid nodule (not recorded which). Some clones in this sample may be carry-over from other donors' samples.

The V gene is TRBV28, the J gene TRBJ2-7; the D is unclear. V shed 3 bases and J shed 3 bases, with 12 bases lying between them. This CDR3 region has 14 residues. The V gene's germline CDR1 is MDHEN and CDR2 SYDVKM. The CDR3 DNA reads as TGTGCCAGCAGTTTTGTTAACGGACGCTACGAGCAGTACTTC. Residues: CASSFVNGRYEQYF.

This clone was observed many times. The chain has TRBV6-5 and TRBJ1-2; D is uncertain. Trimming stripped 0 bases from V and 0 bases from J, with 5 bases between. CDR3 size: 14 residues. Looked up from germline, CDR1 is MNHEY and CDR2 is SVGAGI. The CDR3 region is CASSYSDSNYGYTF. Here the CDR3 DNA reads TGTGCCAGCAGTTACTCGGACTCTAACTATGGCTACACCTTC.

This clone occurred many times. V gene TRBV18 combines with J gene TRBJ2-5, with D uncertain. This CDR3 region has 13 residues. The V end was cut by 2 bases, the J end by 5 bases, with 9 bases between. The germline V gene encodes CDR1 KGHSH and CDR2 LQKENI. CDR3: CASSPFGSETQYF. The DNA for the CDR3 is TGTGCCAGCTCACCATTTGGGTCGGAGACCCAGTACTTC.

In its sample, this clone was seen many times. This chain uses TRBV12-3 or TRBV12-4 with TRBJ2-5, with 10 bases identical to TRBD2. The V and J ends lost 3 bases and 3 bases, in that order; junction bases with no gene match: 16. The CDR3 extends over 19 amino acids. CDR3 DNA: TGTGCCAGCAGTTTCCTGGCCCCCCGGGGAACTAGCGGGAAAGAGACCCAGTACTTC. This codes for CASSFLAPRGTSGKETQYF.

This clone was seen repeatedly, ten times or more. This chain links TRBV7-8 with TRBJ2-3; D unresolved. Between the trimmed V and J ends, which lost 5 bases and 6 bases, there was a span of 9 bases. The CDR3 length is 12 residues. The V gene's germline CDR1 is SGHVS and CDR2 FQNEAQ. The CDR3, as DNA: TGTGCCAGCAGCCCGGTGGCTGATACGCAGTATTTT. The encoded protein is CASSPVADTQYF. The whole variable domain, remainder taken from reference TRBV7-8 and TRBJ2-3, is GAGVSQSPRYKVAKRGQDVALRCDPISGHVSLFWYQQALGQGPEFLTYFQNEAQLDKSGLPSDRFFAERPEGSVSTLKIQRTQQEDSAVYLCASSPVADTQYFGPGTRLTVL.

The chain combines TRBV20-1 with TRBJ1-2; 8 nucleotides align to TRBD1. Germline assignment: CDR1 DFQATT and CDR2 SNEGSKA (reference sequence). V shed 6 bases, J shed 4 bases, and the junction held 16 bases outside the gene matches. There are 16 residues in the CDR3. This CDR3 reads CSADNSTGTGLYGYTF. The CDR3 region has the DNA TGCAGTGCAGATAATAGCACCGGGACAGGACTCTATGGCTACACCTTC.

There are many counts of this clone. This chain connects TRBV7-6 to TRBJ1-5; D call uncertain. The CDR3 has 13 amino acids. Germline CDR1 reads SGHVS; CDR2 reads FNYEAQ. V gave up 5 bases and J gave up 8 bases, with 13 bases separating them. Here the CDR3 DNA reads TGTGCCAGCAGCAAAAATTTTTTGGAGCCCCAGCATTTT. The encoded protein is CASSKNFLEPQHF.

V and J are TRBV25-1 and TRBJ2-2, with a weak D call TRBD2 (6 bases). Deletions cut 7 bases from V and 5 bases from J, with 17 bases between. The CDR3 runs 15 residues. The germline V gene encodes CDR1 MGHDK and CDR2 SYGVNS. The CDR3 region is CASTTRGSGTGELFF. CDR3 coding DNA: TGTGCCAGCACTACGCGGGGTTCCGGGACCGGGGAGCTGTTTTTT.

This clone showed up just a few times. The V call is TRBV6-5, the J call TRBJ2-5; no reliable D call. CDR1 and CDR2 from the germline V gene are MNHEY and SVGAGI. V was trimmed by 3 bases and J by 0 bases, leaving 17 bases between them. This CDR3 region has 17 residues. CDR3 amino acids: CASSYGFGSRHQETQYF. The CDR3 region has the DNA TGTGCCAGCAGTTATGGTTTCGGTTCCAGACACCAAGAGACCCAGTACTTC.

The chain carries TRBV7-2 and TRBJ2-7; D possibly matches TRBD1 or TRBD2 (5 bases each). The V and J ends lost 2 bases and 7 bases respectively, with 18 bases between them. Germline assignment: CDR1 SGHTA and CDR2 FQGNSA. This CDR3 is built from 15 residues. The DNA of the CDR3 is TGTGCCAGCAGCTTACCAGGGAGCATGGTCCAAGAGCAGTACTTC. It yields the protein CASSLPGSMVQEQYF.

This clone was detected ten times or more. The gene calls are TRBV19 and TRBJ1-2; 9 bases align to TRBD1. Germline V gene lookup returns CDR1 LNHDA and CDR2 SQIVND (reference sequence). The CDR3 has 13 residues. The junction had 6 bases not matched to a gene; V was cut back by 6 bases and J by 7 bases. For the CDR3, the DNA is TGTGCCAGTAGCCGAGAGGGACAGGGTGGCTACACCTTC. Translation: CASSREGQGGYTF.

The chain uses TRBV6-1 and TRBJ1-5; D is perhaps TRBD1 (5 bases). This CDR3 region has 14 residues. Germline values: CDR1 MNHNS, CDR2 SASEGT. Deletions cut 6 bases from V and 4 bases from J, with 13 bases between. Here the CDR3 DNA reads TGTGCCAGCAGCGGGGGATCCGGGAATCAGCCCCAGCATTTT. Its protein is CASSGGSGNQPQHF.

At least ten counts were recorded for this clone. The rearrangement joins TRBV7-2 to TRBJ1-1, with TRBD1 as a possible D gene (5 bases). Germline-derived CDR1 and CDR2 are SGHTA and FQGNSA. This CDR3 is 12 amino acids long. The V gene lost 1 base and the J gene lost 10 bases, with 10 bases spanning the gap. This chain's CDR3 is CASSLVGTPAFF. The CDR3 DNA is TGTGCCAGCAGCTTAGTTGGGACCCCAGCTTTCTTT.

As to this clone: A much larger clonotype is one base distant, so this may be a read error. The V call is TRBV7-2, the J call TRBJ2-3; D gene unclear. CDR3 size: 12 residues. Germline assignment: CDR1 SGHTA and CDR2 FQGNSA. The V end was cut by 3 bases, the J end by 2 bases, with 3 bases between. The CDR3 DNA follows: TGTGCCAGCAGCTTCCTCACAGATACGCAGTATTTT. Translated, it gives CASSFLTDTQYF.

This chain uses TRBV30 with TRBJ2-7; 9 nucleotides line up with TRBD1. This CDR3 contains 14 residues. J lost 2 bases, V lost 0 bases, and 2 bases had no gene match. CDR1 and CDR2 from the germline V gene are GTSNPN and SVGIG (reference sequence). The CDR3 is CAWSVGQGAYEQYF. In DNA, the CDR3 is TGTGCCTGGAGTGTGGGACAGGGCGCCTACGAGCAGTACTTC.

At least ten counts were recorded for this clone. The chain recombines TRBV5-1 with TRBJ1-4, with 8 bases matching TRBD1. V lost 4 bases to trimming and J lost 6 bases; unmatched junction nucleotides: 5. CDR3 size: 14 residues. The germline gives CDR1 SGHRS, CDR2 YFSETQ. CDR3 sequence: CASSLGQGHEKLFF. In nucleotides, the CDR3 is TGCGCCAGCAGCCTCGGACAGGGCCATGAAAAACTGTTTTTT.

This clone occurred a few times. One base away lies a much larger clone, so this may be a sequencing read error. The gene calls are TRBV29-1 and TRBJ2-1, with D uncertain. Deletions cut 8 bases from V and 9 bases from J, with 14 bases between. Germline-derived CDR1 and CDR2 are SQVTM and ANQGSEA. This CDR3 contains 11 residues. CDR3 region: CSWKDLGEQFF. The CDR3 DNA is TGCAGCTGGAAGGATTTGGGTGAGCAGTTCTTC.

The table lists this clone with many counts. The chain joins TRBV28 to TRBJ2-5; D might be TRBD1 or TRBD2, each matching 6 bases. The CDR3 length is 15 residues. Trimming took off 4 bases at V and 2 bases at J, with 14 bases between the two ends. The V gene's germline CDR1 is MDHEN and CDR2 SYDVKM. The CDR3 DNA is TGTGCCAGCAGTTCATCAGGCGGGACACAAGAGACCCAGTACTTC. Translating it yields CASSSSGGTQETQYF. The full variable domain, completed using reference TRBV28 and TRBJ2-5, is DVKVTQSSRYLVKRTGEKVFLECVQDMDHENMFWYRQDPGLGLRLIYFSYDVKMKEKGDIPEGYSVSREKKERFSLILESASTNQTSMYLCASSSSGGTQETQYFGPGTRLLVL.

The chain couples TRBV6-1 to TRBJ1-1; tentative D call: TRBD1 (6 bases). The ends were cut back, 6 bases at V and 5 bases at J, with 10 bases in the middle. Looked up from germline, CDR1 is MNHNS and CDR2 is SASEGT. The CDR3 consists of 12 residues. CDR3 nucleotide sequence: TGTGCCAGCAGCAGGGGTCTTACTGAAGCTTTCTTT. Residues: CASSRGLTEAFF.

The gene calls are TRBV11-2 and TRBJ2-3, with D possibly TRBD1 on 6 matching bases. Germline loops: CDR1 SGHAT, CDR2 FQNNGV. The germline V and J ends were trimmed by 1 base and 2 bases, with 19 bases remaining between them. The CDR3 has 18 amino acids. CDR3 amino acids: CASSLGGWGQPLTDTQYF. The CDR3, as DNA: TGTGCCAGCAGCTTAGGGGGATGGGGGCAGCCACTCACAGATACGCAGTATTTT.

The chain has TRBV30 and TRBJ1-2; 8 nucleotides align to TRBD1. Germline V gene sequence: CDR1 GTSNPN, CDR2 SVGIG (reference sequence). The CDR3 contains 13 residues. DNA of the CDR3: TGTGCTTCCCACCCAGGGGGCGCCTATGGCTACACCTTC. It translates to CASHPGGAYGYTF.

This clone was detected many times. This chain connects TRBV11-1 to TRBJ2-7, with 8 nucleotides matching TRBD1. J lost 4 bases, V lost 5 bases, and 10 bases had no gene match. The length of the CDR3 is 15 residues. Looked up from germline, CDR1 is SGHAT and CDR2 is FQDESV (reference sequence). The CDR3 sequence is CASSGLRGQIYEQYF. CDR3 DNA: TGTGCCAGCAGCGGTCTCAGGGGGCAGATTTACGAGCAGTACTTC.

The rearrangement links TRBV28 to TRBJ2-7; TRBD1 or TRBD2 may be the D gene (6 bases each). Trimming cost V 8 bases and J 9 bases, with 26 bases left between them. The CDR3 covers 15 residues. Germline V CDR1 and CDR2: MDHEN, SYDVKM. The CDR3 here is CASHPHPPEGGVQYF. CDR3 nucleotides: TGTGCCAGCCACCCCCACCCGCCGGAGGGGGGAGTGCAGTACTTC.

This clone was seen ten or more times. This specimen includes other DNA sequences encoding the same CDR3. The V and J genes are TRBV24-1 and TRBJ2-3, with D possibly matching TRBD1 (5 bases). The CDR3 spans 14 residues. The ends were cut back, 4 bases at V and 6 bases at J, with 13 bases in the middle. Germline CDR1 and CDR2: KGHDR and SFDVKD. In DNA form, the CDR3 reads TGTGCCACCAGTGAACTGACAGCCGGGGATACGCAGTATTTT. Amino acid sequence: CATSELTAGDTQYF.

This clone was recorded a few times. This chain connects TRBV6-1 to TRBJ1-6; possibly TRBD1 for D (6 bases). Looked up from germline, CDR1 is MNHNS and CDR2 is SASEGT. This CDR3 contains 17 residues. The V end was cut by 5 bases, the J end by 8 bases, with 22 bases between. CDR3 DNA: TGTGCCAGCAGTTCCTGGCTACAGGGAGGACGGGATTCACCCCTCCACTTT. The encoded protein is CASSSWLQGGRDSPLHF.

This clone has at least ten counts. The chain is built from TRBV27 and TRBJ1-5; 7 positions match TRBD1. Germline V gene lookup returns CDR1 MNHEY and CDR2 SMNVEV (reference sequence). The trim removed 8 bases at V and 7 bases at J, leaving 11 bases unmatched. The CDR3 sequence is 14 residues long. The CDR3 sequence is CASQDSGGNQPQHF. The CDR3 DNA follows: TGTGCCAGCCAAGATTCAGGGGGGAACCAGCCCCAGCATTTT.

In this sample, this clone is medium-sized. The V gene is TRBV6-5, the J gene TRBJ1-1, with 7 bases that match TRBD1. Germline lookup yields CDR1 MNHEY and CDR2 SVGAGI. CDR3 length: 14 amino acids. Germline trimming cut 0 bases from V and 6 bases from J; bases unmatched to any gene: 4. CDR3 DNA: TGTGCCAGCAGTTACTCCCAGGGGGTTTCTGAAGCTTTCTTT. Its translation is CASSYSQGVSEAFF.

This clone was found many times. The gene calls are TRBV6-2 or TRBV6-3 and TRBJ2-3; 8 bases are a match to TRBD2. V was clipped by 2 bases and J by 10 bases; unmatched bases: 11. The germline CDR1 and CDR2 sequences are MNHEY and SVGEGT. CDR3 length: 15 residues. CDR3 in DNA: TGTGCCAGCAGTTACGAGATAGCGGGGTTTGATGCGCAGTATTTT. Its protein product is CASSYEIAGFDAQYF.

This clone was picked up many times. This chain uses TRBV30 with TRBJ1-1; 8 bases are a match to TRBD1. The CDR3 has 14 residues. The germline gives CDR1 GTSNPN, CDR2 SVGIG (reference sequence). J gave up 10 bases and V 2 bases, and 12 bases lay outside the gene matches. CDR3 in DNA: TGTGCCTGGAGTCGAGGACAGGGCGAGATGGTAGCTTTCTTT. Its protein product is CAWSRGQGEMVAFF.

V and J are TRBV28 and TRBJ2-7; 11 bases map to TRBD2. With 6 bases clipped from V and 3 bases from J, the junction kept 13 bases outside the gene matches. There are 17 residues in the CDR3. Germline V gene sequence: CDR1 MDHEN, CDR2 SYDVKM. CDR3 region: CASRTRFSGGVVYEQYF. DNA of the CDR3: TGTGCCAGCAGGACTCGGTTTAGCGGGGGGGTTGTCTACGAGCAGTACTTC. The whole variable domain, filled in from reference TRBV28 and TRBJ2-7, reads DVKVTQSSRYLVKRTGEKVFLECVQDMDHENMFWYRQDPGLGLRLIYFSYDVKMKEKGDIPEGYSVSREKKERFSLILESASTNQTSMYLCASRTRFSGGVVYEQYFGPGTRLTVT.

This clone was seen many times. The rearrangement links TRBV2 to TRBJ2-3; maybe TRBD2 (6 bases). The germline gives CDR1 SNHLY, CDR2 FYNNEI. The CDR3 is 11 residues long. V lost 7 bases to trimming and J lost 15 bases, with 17 bases between them. In nucleotides, the CDR3 is TGTGCCAGCACCCCGGAGGGGCGACCTTATTTT. Amino acids: CASTPEGRPYF.

This clone was observed many times. The chain combines TRBV20-1 with TRBJ1-5; D unresolved. V was shortened by 7 bases and J by 6 bases, with 13 bases between the two germline ends. This CDR3 region has 12 residues. Germline V gene sequence: CDR1 DFQATT, CDR2 SNEGSKA (reference sequence). The CDR3 spells CSVGRRGQPQHF. CDR3 DNA sequence: TGCAGTGTTGGGCGCCGTGGTCAGCCCCAGCATTTT.